These T cell receptor beta chains were read from a single sample in a study of blood T cells in healthy people across ages. MiXCR was run by TCRdb on the 5' RACE reads, yielding one entry per CDR3 protein. The table records 1.8 million or so distinct CDR3 sequences, about 39% of them present only once. Sequencing input: blood. These receptors were obtained from a human donor in good health. CDR3s include the opening cysteine and the closing phenylalanine or tryptophan.

cdr3_aa: CSVDGTVFEQFF
v_call: TRBV29-1

cdr3_aa: CSARAWASTNYGYTF
v_call: TRBV20-1

cdr3_aa: CTSSLTYSGRETQYF
v_call: TRBV11-3

cdr3_aa: CASRPGWDEQFF
v_call: TRBV28

cdr3_aa: CSVAQDLDTEAFF
v_call: TRBV29-1

cdr3_aa: CASSYAVGRGFNYGYTF
v_call: TRBV6-5

cdr3_aa: CASSWGQGVNTEAFF
v_call: TRBV5-1

cdr3_aa: CASSQALTEVYSGANVLTF
v_call: TRBV3-1

cdr3_aa: CASSLKGKDIQYF
v_call: TRBV7-2

cdr3_aa: CSVLLGADTQYF
v_call: TRBV29-1

cdr3_aa: CASRRPGQGNTEAFF
v_call: TRBV6-5

cdr3_aa: CASGLGDGRNSPLHF
v_call: TRBV12-5

cdr3_aa: CASSYAPFTTNEKLFF
v_call: TRBV6-5

cdr3_aa: CAISDTGSSYNSPLHF
v_call: TRBV10-3

cdr3_aa: CASSQDSGHGNTIYF
v_call: TRBV4-3

cdr3_aa: CASCPPDRALYGYTF
v_call: TRBV6-2/TRBV6-3

cdr3_aa: CSARIPGAGGSYNEQFF
v_call: TRBV20-1

cdr3_aa: CASSETQGAGETQYF
v_call: TRBV6-1

cdr3_aa: CASSLIGTGRDEQYF
v_call: TRBV7-3

cdr3_aa: CASSIYEGEQYF
v_call: TRBV19

cdr3_aa: CASSQANVLTF
v_call: TRBV5-1

cdr3_aa: CSAPGGEVGTDTQYF
v_call: TRBV20-1

cdr3_aa: CSFLTMETQFF
v_call: TRBV29-1

cdr3_aa: CASSEASGGPYNEQFF
v_call: TRBV2

cdr3_aa: CASLNSPTDYNEQFF
v_call: TRBV19

cdr3_aa: CASSSDRDRGSYEQYF
v_call: TRBV28

cdr3_aa: CASSPGLDHRAQYF
v_call: TRBV7-2

cdr3_aa: CSARDQGASGGETQYF
v_call: TRBV20-1

cdr3_aa: CSVLWDVETEAFF
v_call: TRBV29-1

cdr3_aa: CAISEKAGDQPQHF
v_call: TRBV10-3

cdr3_aa: CASSSSYEIMTYEQYF
v_call: TRBV27

cdr3_aa: CSARQGLAVQSPYNEQFF
v_call: TRBV20-1

cdr3_aa: CASSDTLGLRGNTIYF
v_call: TRBV6-1

cdr3_aa: CASSLRAFNEKLFF
v_call: TRBV7-2

cdr3_aa: CASSQGHLNEQFF
v_call: TRBV4-2

cdr3_aa: CASSQDTENTEAFF
v_call: TRBV4-3

cdr3_aa: CASSPLAVTGYHNEQFF
v_call: TRBV4-3

cdr3_aa: CASKTDRGETQYF
v_call: TRBV27

cdr3_aa: CSATGAGARLYGYTF
v_call: TRBV29-1

cdr3_aa: CASRRRTGSGETQYF
v_call: TRBV12-3/TRBV12-4

cdr3_aa: CASSQEGVGNEQFF
v_call: TRBV4-1

cdr3_aa: CSARDGALLWPLQETQYF
v_call: TRBV20-1

cdr3_aa: CASSRGTSVRNEQFF
v_call: TRBV7-3

cdr3_aa: CASSLASGGFAYEQFF
v_call: TRBV7-6

cdr3_aa: CASSVDPRGYGYTF
v_call: TRBV9

cdr3_aa: CASSFPGGTEAFF
v_call: TRBV5-5

cdr3_aa: CASSQTGSLREKLFF
v_call: TRBV3-1

cdr3_aa: CAIKDSLRSPLHF
v_call: TRBV10-3

cdr3_aa: CASRERPGQGNQPQHF
v_call: TRBV6-1

cdr3_aa: CASSQQKRGGWETQYF
v_call: TRBV7-2